This is a list of T cell receptor beta chains from one sample in a study of regulatory T cells in long-lasting Graves disease. TCRdb ran MiXCR on the multiplex PCR reads and lists one entry per CDR3 protein. In the table there are about 560,000 distinct CDR3 sequences, about 16% of which are singletons. These data also formed part of another study, on T cells in Graves' hyperthyroidism and ophthalmopathy.

Sequencing was performed on peripheral blood mononuclear cells (PBMCs), taken at new diagnosis, from a patient treated with antithyroid drugs. Every receptor here comes from a man between 18 and 35 years old with Graves disease. Both conserved end residues are part of each CDR3. D genes are given only for firm matches.

d_call v_call cdr3_aa
TRBD1 TRBV5-1 CASSSGTGGGEQYF
TRBD1 TRBV28 CASSPTGSRVGSPLHF
- TRBV6-1 CASSEDSPAGANVLTF
- TRBV9 CASSESGRYEQYF
- TRBV20-1 CSARVGNQNTEAFF
- TRBV30 CAWSGGGYGYTF
- TRBV30 CAWRRDSYEQYF
- TRBV5-4 CASSLAYRPEGTGNTEAFF
TRBD2 TRBV24-1 CATSDRTSGKIGTQYF
- TRBV20-1 CSARDRDSATTYEQYF
- TRBV2 CASSGTADETGYTF
TRBD1 TRBV27 CASSPDRASGNTIYF
TRBD1 TRBV12-3/TRBV12-4 CASSPAGTGLNYGYTF
- TRBV14 CASSAVSGISYEQYF
- TRBV9 CASSVVGHNTGELFF
- TRBV5-4 CASSWGRGQYEQYF
- TRBV7-9 CASSTGRGASSYNEQFF
- TRBV12-3/TRBV12-4 CASSPEGPNIQYF
TRBD2 TRBV29-1 CSVLTSGSLRGETQYF
- TRBV14 CASSPLVGSEKLFF
- TRBV13 CASSGKGGIYNSPLHF
TRBD1 TRBV2 CASSEVRDRVWGTDTQYF